A selection of T cell receptor beta chains follows, all from one sample in a study of blood T cell repertoires in COVID-19. The assay was immunoSEQ multiplex PCR, and TCRdb's table has in-frame clones only and misses some. The table lists over 150,000 clones, roughly 80% of them singletons. Sequenced input: PBMCs or T cells enriched from blood (not recorded which). The origin of the receptors is an older woman who had recovered from COVID-19. Both conserved end residues are part of each CDR3. Fields, in order: V gene, J gene, clone size, D gene, CDR3 DNA, CDR3 protein. A D gene is named only where the DNA matches it firmly. A clone size is listed for some rows: how often the clone was seen (once, few, many), or a class if it is expanded.

TRBV5-1,TRBJ2-7,-,TRBD1,TGCGCCAGCAGCTTGGAACAGGGGGTGTACGAGCAGTACTTC,CASSLEQGVYEQYF
TRBV7-9,TRBJ1-5,-,-,TGTGCCAGCAGGGCCGGCCGGGAACTAAATCAGCCCCAGCATTTT,CASRAGRELNQPQHF
TRBV7-3,TRBJ2-1,-,TRBD2,TGTGCCAGCAGCTTACCAGCGGGGGGGCTACATGAGCAGTTCTTC,CASSLPAGGLHEQFF
TRBV6-6,TRBJ2-2,once,-,TGTGCCAGCACGATCCGGGTGGACACCGGGGAGCTGTTTTTT,CASTIRVDTGELFF
TRBV2,TRBJ1-1,-,TRBD1,TGTGCCAGCAGGCAGGGGGAGTGGGCCACTGAAGCTTTCTTT,CASRQGEWATEAFF
TRBV5-5,TRBJ2-1,-,-,TGTGCCAGCAGCTTGAGGACAACACTTAGCTCCTACAATGAGCAGTTCTTC,CASSLRTTLSSYNEQFF
TRBV10-3,TRBJ1-6,-,-,TGTGCCATCAGTAGCGTGGATAATTCACCCCTCCACTTT,CAISSVDNSPLHF
TRBV3-1/TRBV3-2,TRBJ2-2,-,-,TGTGCCAGCAGCCAAGATCAGTACAGGGATCGAGACACCGGGGAGCTGTTTTTT,CASSQDQYRDRDTGELFF
TRBV4-2,TRBJ2-7,-,TRBD2,TGTGCCAGCAGCCAGGAACTAGCGGGGGCCCACTACGAGCAGTACTTC,CASSQELAGAHYEQYF
TRBV6-1,TRBJ1-5,few,-,TGTGCCAGCAGTGAAACTCCCCGGCCCCAGCATTTT,CASSETPRPQHF
TRBV5-6,TRBJ2-1,-,-,TGTGCCAGCAGCCCGGGCCCGGGACTCCAAAAATACAATGAGCAGTTCTTC,CASSPGPGLQKYNEQFF
TRBV5-8,TRBJ2-7,-,-,TGTGCCTCCCTAATCGCGTTCTCCTACGAGCAGTACTTC,CASLIAFSYEQYF
TRBV10-2,TRBJ1-1,-,TRBD1,TGCGCCAGCTCCCGGACAGGGGTAAACACTGAAGCTTTCTTT,CASSRTGVNTEAFF
TRBV7-9,TRBJ2-2,-,TRBD2,TGTGCGATCCCAGGGAGGGGACTAAACACCGGGGAGCTGTTTTTT,CAIPGRGLNTGELFF
TRBV9,TRBJ2-3,-,TRBD2,TGTGCCAGCAGCGTAGCTCAAGCGGGGGCTACGCAGTATTTT,CASSVAQAGATQYF
TRBV11-3,TRBJ2-3,-,-,TGTGCCAGCAGCAGGTCCGGGGGCACAGATACGCAGTATTTT,CASSRSGGTDTQYF
TRBV13,TRBJ1-5,few,-,TGTGCCAGCAGTAAACAGGATTATAGCAATCAGCCCCAGCATTTT,CASSKQDYSNQPQHF
TRBV25-1,TRBJ1-1,-,-,TGTGCCAGCAGTGAATGGGGGGTTGGCACTGAAGCTTTCTTT,CASSEWGVGTEAFF
TRBV5-4,TRBJ2-5,-,TRBD2,TGTGCCAGCAGCTTGGGAGGGACTAGCGGGGCGGCGGCCCAGTACTTC,CASSLGGTSGAAAQYF
TRBV27,TRBJ2-6,-,-,TGTGCCAGCAGTTTGAGGAGTCAACTCTCTGGGGCCAACGTCCTGACTTTC,CASSLRSQLSGANVLTF
TRBV4-1,TRBJ2-2,-,TRBD1,TGCGCCAGCAGCCCTAACAGGGGCCGGACCGGGGAGCTGTTTTTT,CASSPNRGRTGELFF
TRBV18,TRBJ2-1,-,TRBD2,TGTGCCAGCTCACCACAGGAGGAGACTAGCGGGGGGGCCTACAATGAGCAGTTCTTC,CASSPQEETSGGAYNEQFF
TRBV12-5,TRBJ2-3,-,-,TGTGCTAGTGGTTTGGTACAGGAGGGTACGCAGTATTTT,CASGLVQEGTQYF
TRBV18,TRBJ1-1,-,-,TGTGCCAGCTCACCTCTCGGTCCCAACACTGAAGCTTTCTTT,CASSPLGPNTEAFF
TRBV9,TRBJ1-1,few,-,TGTGCCAGCAGCGCCTCTCGGTGGAACACTGAAGCTTTCTTT,CASSASRWNTEAFF
TRBV30,TRBJ2-1,-,TRBD1,TGTGCCTGGAGCGAGACAGGGGTCTACAATGAGCAGTTCTTC,CAWSETGVYNEQFF
TRBV24-1,TRBJ2-1,-,TRBD1,TGTGCCACCAGTGATGTCGACAGGGAAGTCGACAATGAGCAGTTCTTC,CATSDVDREVDNEQFF
TRBV7-9,TRBJ2-4,-,-,TGTGCCAGCAGCTTAACGGGGGCCAAAAACATTCAGTACTTC,CASSLTGAKNIQYF
TRBV12-1,TRBJ2-7,few,-,TGTGCCAGCAGCTTTATTAGCGGGGGGATCGACGAGCAGTACTTC,CASSFISGGIDEQYF
TRBV7-6,TRBJ1-6,-,TRBD1,TGTGCCAGTTCAGGGGGCGTAGATTCACCCCTCCACTTT,CASSGGVDSPLHF
TRBV2,TRBJ1-1,-,-,TGTGCCAGCAGTCGTCAGGTGAACACTGAAGCTTTCTTT,CASSRQVNTEAFF
TRBV14,TRBJ1-1,-,-,TGTGCCAGCAGCCTGGGGCAGGGGTTCCTCGAAGCTTTCTTT,CASSLGQGFLEAFF
TRBV12-5,TRBJ2-7,-,TRBD2,TGTGCTAGTGGTGCCCTGTCGGGGGGGAGCCACGAGCAGTACTTC,CASGALSGGSHEQYF
TRBV30,TRBJ1-5,-,-,TGTGCCTGGAGTAGGGGTAGTAACAATCAGCCCCAGCATTTT,CAWSRGSNNQPQHF
TRBV27,TRBJ2-7,-,TRBD1,TGTGCCAGCAGTCCGGGACAGGGGTTAACGCAGTACTTC,CASSPGQGLTQYF
TRBV18,TRBJ2-5,-,TRBD1,TGTGCCAGCTCACCACCGAGGGGCAGGGGGAATGAGACCCAGTACTTC,CASSPPRGRGNETQYF
TRBV24-1,TRBJ2-1,-,TRBD2,TGTGCCACCCCCCGACTAGCGGGGAACCACAATGAGCAGTTCTTC,CATPRLAGNHNEQFF
TRBV28,TRBJ1-6,-,TRBD1,TGTGCCAGCAGTCTGGGACAGGGGAAGGTTTATTCACCCCTCCACTTT,CASSLGQGKVYSPLHF
TRBV29-1,TRBJ2-1,-,TRBD1,TGCAGCGTTGAAGTACAGGGGAGCTCCTACAATGAGCAGTTCTTC,CSVEVQGSSYNEQFF
TRBV30,TRBJ1-5,-,-,TGTGCCTGGAGTTTAGACAGGTCGGGGCCCCAGCATTTT,CAWSLDRSGPQHF
TRBV7-2,TRBJ2-7,-,TRBD2,TGTGCCAGCAGCTGGGCAAGCGGGGTCTACGAGCAGTACTTC,CASSWASGVYEQYF
TRBV4-2,TRBJ1-3,-,-,TGTGCCAGCAGCCAAGTGGCAGGGAGGACTAACACCATATATTTT,CASSQVAGRTNTIYF
TRBV14,TRBJ2-1,-,-,TGTGCCAGCAGCCCTTACAATGAGCAGTTCTTC,CASSPYNEQFF
TRBV9,TRBJ1-2,few,-,TGTGCCAGCAGCGTAGACCCAGCTAACTATGGCTACACCTTC,CASSVDPANYGYTF
TRBV16,TRBJ1-6,-,TRBD1,TGTGCCAGCAGCCCTCGACAGGGTGGGGGACCCCTCCACTTT,CASSPRQGGGPLHF
TRBV7-9,TRBJ1-2,once,TRBD1,TGTGCCAGCAGCTTAGAAGGGGACAGGATTAACTATGGCTACACCTTC,CASSLEGDRINYGYTF
TRBV4-1,TRBJ2-2,-,TRBD1,TGCGCCAGCAGTAAGACAGGGGCCACCGGGGAGCTGTTTTTT,CASSKTGATGELFF